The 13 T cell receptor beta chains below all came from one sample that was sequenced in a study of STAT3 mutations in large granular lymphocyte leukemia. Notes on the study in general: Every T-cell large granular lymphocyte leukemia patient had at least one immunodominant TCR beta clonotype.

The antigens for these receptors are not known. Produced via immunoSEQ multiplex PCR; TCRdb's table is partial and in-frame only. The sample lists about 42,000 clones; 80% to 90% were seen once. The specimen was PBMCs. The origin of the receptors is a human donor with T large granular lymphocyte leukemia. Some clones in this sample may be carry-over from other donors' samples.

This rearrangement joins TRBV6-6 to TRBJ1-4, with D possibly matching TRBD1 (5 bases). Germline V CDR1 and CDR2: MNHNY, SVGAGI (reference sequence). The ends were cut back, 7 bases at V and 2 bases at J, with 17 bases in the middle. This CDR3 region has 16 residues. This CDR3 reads CASIKRQGPTNEKLFF. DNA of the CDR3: TGTGCCAGCATTAAACGCCAGGGACCCACTAATGAAAAACTGTTTTTT.

Written as DNA, the CDR3 is TGCGCCAGCTCCCGGGACGCGAACACCGGGGAGCTGTTTTTT. Protein: CASSRDANTGELFF. The chain is built from TRBV10-1 and TRBJ2-2, with D perhaps being TRBD1 or TRBD2 (5 bases each). Between the trimmed V and J ends, which lost 8 bases and 0 bases, there was a span of 10 bases. The CDR3 is 14 residues long. Germline V lookup: CDR1 WNHNN, CDR2 SYGVQD (reference sequence).

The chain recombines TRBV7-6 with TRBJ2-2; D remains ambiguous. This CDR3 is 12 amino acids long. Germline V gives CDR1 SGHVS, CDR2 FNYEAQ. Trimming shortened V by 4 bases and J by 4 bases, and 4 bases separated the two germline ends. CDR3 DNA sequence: TGTGCCAGCAGCTACGGCACCGGGGAGCTGTTTTTT. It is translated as CASSYGTGELFF.

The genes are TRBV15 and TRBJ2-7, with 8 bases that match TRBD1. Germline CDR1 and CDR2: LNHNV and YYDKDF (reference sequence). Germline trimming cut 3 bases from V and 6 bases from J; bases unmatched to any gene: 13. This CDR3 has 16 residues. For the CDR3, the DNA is TGTGCCACCAGCAGCGGTCCAAACAGGGGGTTTGGCGAGCAGTACTTC. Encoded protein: CATSSGPNRGFGEQYF.

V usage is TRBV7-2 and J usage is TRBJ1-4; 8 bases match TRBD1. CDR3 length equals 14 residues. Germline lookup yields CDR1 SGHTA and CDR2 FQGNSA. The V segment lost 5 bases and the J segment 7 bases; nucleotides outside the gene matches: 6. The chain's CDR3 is CASSPGQGREKLFF. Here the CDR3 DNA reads TGTGCCAGCAGCCCCGGACAGGGCCGTGAAAAACTGTTTTTT.

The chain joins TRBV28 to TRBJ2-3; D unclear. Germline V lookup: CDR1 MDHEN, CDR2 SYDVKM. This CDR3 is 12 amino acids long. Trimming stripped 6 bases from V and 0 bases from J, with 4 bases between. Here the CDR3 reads CASRASTDTQYF. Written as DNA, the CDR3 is TGTGCCAGCAGGGCTAGCACAGATACGCAGTATTTT.

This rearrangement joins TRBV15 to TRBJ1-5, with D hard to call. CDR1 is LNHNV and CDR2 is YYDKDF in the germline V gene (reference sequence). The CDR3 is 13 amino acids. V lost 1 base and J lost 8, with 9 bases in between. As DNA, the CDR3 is TGTGCCACCAGCAGAGCCCCCGAGGAGCCCCAGCATTTT. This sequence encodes CATSRAPEEPQHF. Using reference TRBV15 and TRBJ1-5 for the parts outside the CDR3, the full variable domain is DAMVIQNPRYQVTQFGKPVTLSCSQTLNHNVMYWYQQKSSQAPKLLFHYYDKDFNNEADTPDNFQSRRPNTSFCFLDIRSPGLGDTAMYLCATSRAPEEPQHFGDGTRLSIL.

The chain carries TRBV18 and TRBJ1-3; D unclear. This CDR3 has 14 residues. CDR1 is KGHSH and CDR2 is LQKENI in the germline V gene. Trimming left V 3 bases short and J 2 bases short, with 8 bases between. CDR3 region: CASSPGSTGNTIYF. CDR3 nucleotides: TGTGCCAGCTCACCCGGTTCAACTGGAAACACCATATATTTT.

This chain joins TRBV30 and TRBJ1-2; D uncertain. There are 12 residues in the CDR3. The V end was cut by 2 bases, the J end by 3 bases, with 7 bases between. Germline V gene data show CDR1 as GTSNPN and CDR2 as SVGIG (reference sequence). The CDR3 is CAWSLGDYGYTF. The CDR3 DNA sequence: TGTGCCTGGAGTTTGGGCGACTATGGCTACACCTTC.

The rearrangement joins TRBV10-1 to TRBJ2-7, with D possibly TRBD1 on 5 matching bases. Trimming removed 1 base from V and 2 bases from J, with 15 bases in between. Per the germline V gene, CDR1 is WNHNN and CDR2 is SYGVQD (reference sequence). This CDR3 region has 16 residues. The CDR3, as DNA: TGCGCCAGCAGTGAGTACCGACAGCCACATCCCTACGAGCAGTACTTC. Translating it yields CASSEYRQPHPYEQYF.

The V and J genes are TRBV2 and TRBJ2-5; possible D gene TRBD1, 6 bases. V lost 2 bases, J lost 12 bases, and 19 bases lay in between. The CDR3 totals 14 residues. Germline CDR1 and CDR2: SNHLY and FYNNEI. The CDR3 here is CASSESGGDTPEYF. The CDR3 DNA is TGTGCCAGCAGTGAATCCGGTGGGGACACGCCGGAGTACTTC.

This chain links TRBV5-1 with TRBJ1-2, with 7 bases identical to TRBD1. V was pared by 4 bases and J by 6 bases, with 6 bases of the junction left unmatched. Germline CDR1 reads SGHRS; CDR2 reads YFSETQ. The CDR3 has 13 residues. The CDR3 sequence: CASSPRDSHGYTF. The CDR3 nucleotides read TGCGCCAGCAGCCCCCGGGACAGCCATGGCTACACCTTC.

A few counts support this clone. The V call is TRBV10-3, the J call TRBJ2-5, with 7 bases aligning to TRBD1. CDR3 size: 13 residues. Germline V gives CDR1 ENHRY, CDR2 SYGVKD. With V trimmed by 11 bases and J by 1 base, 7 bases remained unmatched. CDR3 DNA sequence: TGTGCCGCCCGCTGGGACAGCCAAGAGACCCAGTACTTC. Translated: CAARWDSQETQYF.